The 5 T cell receptor beta chains below all came from one sample that was sequenced in a study of blood T cell repertoires in COVID-19. The protocol was immunoSEQ multiplex PCR, while the TCRdb copy is restricted to in-frame clones and leaves out a portion. The data contain 150,000 or so clones, 80% to 90% of them singletons. The sample was peripheral blood. Source of these receptors: a man between 18 and 35 years old with COVID-19, enrolled during active disease.

The genes are TRBV9 and TRBJ1-4; 10 nucleotides line up with TRBD1. The J segment lost 7 bases and the V segment lost 7 bases, leaving 4 bases of the junction unmatched. This CDR3 contains 13 residues. The germline V gene has CDR1 SGDLS and CDR2 YYNGEE. The CDR3 DNA is TGTGCCAGCGCCGGACAGGGGGGTGAAAAACTGTTTTTT. Protein product: CASAGQGGEKLFF.

A few counts support this clone. This sequence joins TRBV13 and TRBJ1-2, with D tentatively TRBD1 (5 bases). CDR3 length: 13 amino acids. V shed 3 bases and J shed 8 bases, with 13 bases lying between them. Germline V gene lookup returns CDR1 PRHDT and CDR2 FYEKMQ (reference sequence). CDR3 protein: CASSFGRTQGYTF. CDR3 DNA sequence: TGTGCCAGCAGCTTCGGACGGACACAGGGCTACACCTTC.

This clone appeared a few times. The chain is built from TRBV12-5 and TRBJ2-1, with a possible D match to TRBD1 (6 bases). The CDR3 is 16 amino acids. The germline gives CDR1 LGHNT, CDR2 FRNRAP. Trimming removed 3 bases from V and 4 bases from J, with 16 bases in between. The CDR3 DNA reads TGTGCTAGTGGTTTAAGGTCGGGACAAAATTACAATGAGCAGTTCTTC. Its protein product is CASGLRSGQNYNEQFF.

This sequence joins TRBV7-6 and TRBJ2-3, with a possible D match to TRBD1 (6 bases). The ends were cut back, 1 base at V and 4 bases at J, with 6 bases in the middle. The CDR3 sequence is 13 residues long. CDR1 is SGHVS, CDR2 FNYEAQ, per germline. The CDR3 spells CASSLDRADTQYF. CDR3 nucleotides: TGTGCCAGCAGCTTAGACAGGGCAGATACGCAGTATTTT.

This rearrangement joins TRBV24-1 to TRBJ2-5, with 7 bases identical to TRBD1. Germline lookup yields CDR1 KGHDR and CDR2 SFDVKD. The CDR3 length is 16 residues. J gave up 1 base and V 3 bases, and 7 bases lay outside the gene matches. The CDR3 region is CATSDKYQGVQETQYF. The CDR3 DNA sequence: TGTGCCACCAGTGATAAATATCAGGGGGTCCAAGAGACCCAGTACTTC.